The 21 T cell receptor beta chains below come from one sample, sequenced in a study of Graves' ophthalmopathy and Graves' hyperthyroidism. The study amplified TCR beta CDR3 regions using RNA transcripts. First-round RT-PCR with HTBI primers preceded a second-round multiplex PCR. MiXCR was run by TCRdb on the multiplex PCR reads, yielding one entry per CDR3 protein. The table lists hundreds of thousands of distinct CDR3 sequences, around 45% of them singletons. Material for sequencing was peripheral blood. These receptors all come from an adult man with Graves' ophthalmopathy.

This clonotype was recorded a few times. The chain links TRBV7-8 to TRBJ2-7; TRBD1 matches 9 bases. The germline CDR1 and CDR2 sequences are SGHVS and FQNEAQ. This CDR3 region has 19 residues. V was pared by 1 base and J by 2 bases, with 15 bases of the junction left unmatched. In DNA form, the CDR3 reads TGTGCCAGCAGCTTAGGAACTTCGGGACAGGGAATGACTCCCTACGAGCAGTACTTC. Protein: CASSLGTSGQGMTPYEQYF.

The chain couples TRBV7-6 to TRBJ2-5; 8 positions agree with TRBD1. The CDR3 spans 14 residues. J lost 4 bases, V lost 6 bases, and 7 bases had no gene match. Germline V gene data show CDR1 as SGHVS and CDR2 as FNYEAQ. The CDR3 bases are TGTGCCAGCAGTTTAAACAGGGGGTCAGAGACCCAGTACTTC. Amino acid sequence: CASSLNRGSETQYF.

CDR3: CASSWAVSGELFF. CDR3 in DNA: TGCGCCAGCAGCTGGGCGGTGAGCGGGGAGCTGTTTTTT. The V and J genes are TRBV5-1 and TRBJ2-2; D unclear. V was cut by 3 bases and J by 7 bases, with 10 bases left in between. This CDR3 contains 13 residues. Looked up from germline, CDR1 is SGHRS and CDR2 is YFSETQ. Using reference TRBV5-1 and TRBJ2-2 for the parts outside the CDR3, the full variable domain is KAGVTQTPRYLIKTRGQQVTLSCSPISGHRSVSWYQQTPGQGLQFLFEYFSETQRNKGNFPGRFSGRQFSNSRSEMNVSTLELGDSALYLCASSWAVSGELFFGEGSRLTVL.

This clonotype was seen only a few times. The chain uses TRBV2 and TRBJ2-7, with D hard to call. The V and J ends lost 7 bases and 2 bases respectively, with 12 bases between them. Germline V gene sequence: CDR1 SNHLY, CDR2 FYNNEI. The CDR3 is made up of 13 amino acids. CDR3 sequence: CASTAGVTYEQYF. The CDR3 DNA sequence: TGTGCCAGCACGGCAGGAGTCACCTACGAGCAGTACTTC.

This clonotype turned up a few times. The rearrangement links TRBV2 to TRBJ2-5; D might be TRBD2 (6 bases). This CDR3 has 13 amino acids. From germline, CDR1 is SNHLY and CDR2 FYNNEI. The germline V and J ends were trimmed by 7 bases and 1 base, with 10 bases remaining between them. In nucleotides, the CDR3 is TGTGCCAGCATGTGGGGGGTCCAAGAGACCCAGTACTTC. It is translated as CASMWGVQETQYF.

The sample holds many counts of this clonotype. The gene calls are TRBV11-3 and TRBJ2-7; 9 positions match TRBD1. CDR1 SGHNT and CDR2 YENEEA come from the germline V gene. The junction had 7 bases not matched to a gene; V was cut back by 5 bases and J by 5 bases. The CDR3 loop spans 14 amino acids. The CDR3 loop is CASSQGTGTHEQYF. The CDR3 DNA reads TGTGCCAGCAGCCAGGGGACAGGGACCCACGAGCAGTACTTC.

The CDR3 DNA reads TGCAGTGCGGGACAGGGGCCCGATTCACCCCTCCACTTT. Translation gives CSAGQGPDSPLHF. The rearrangement uses TRBV20-1 and TRBJ1-6; 10 bases fit TRBD1. The ends lost 6 bases at V and 8 bases at J; junction bases unmatched: 4. Germline CDR1 reads DFQATT; CDR2 reads SNEGSKA (reference sequence). The CDR3 contains 13 residues.

The chain combines TRBV7-2 with TRBJ2-5; 9 bases fit TRBD1. Germline CDR1 reads SGHTA; CDR2 reads FQGNSA. The CDR3 has 17 amino acids. With 3 bases clipped from V and 3 bases from J, the junction kept 11 bases outside the gene matches. The CDR3 is CASSLVGQGSPKETQYF. CDR3 nucleotides: TGTGCCAGCAGCTTGGTGGGACAGGGATCTCCAAAAGAGACCCAGTACTTC.

The chain couples TRBV12-3 or TRBV12-4 to TRBJ2-7; D is ambiguous. With 6 bases removed from V and 5 bases from J, the gap between germline ends came to 17 bases. This CDR3 is built from 14 residues. For the CDR3, the DNA is TGTGCCAGCAGCCTACGCCGTGTTCCGGACGAGCAGTACTTC. As protein: CASSLRRVPDEQYF.

As regards this clonotype: The DNA is omitted, as the CDR3 cannot be located on it reliably, and the CDR3 follows TCRdb's listing. This chain joins TRBV6-6 and TRBJ2-2; the table's D call TRBD1 went unverified against the DNA. Germline V CDR1 and CDR2: MNHNY, SVGAGI (reference sequence). The CDR3 is made up of 18 amino acids, end residues included. The CDR3 loop reads CASSYPPDRGRTPGSCFF.

V usage is TRBV6-6 and J usage is TRBJ2-5; 13 bases are a match to TRBD2. The CDR3 is made up of 20 amino acids. With 6 bases clipped from V and 2 bases from J, the junction kept 18 bases outside the gene matches. Germline loops: CDR1 MNHNY, CDR2 SVGAGI (reference sequence). The CDR3 nucleotides read TGTGCCAGCAGCGCGTCAGGGGGGACTAGACTAGCGGGGGGACAAGAGACCCAGTACTTC. This codes for CASSASGGTRLAGGQETQYF.

Notes on this clonotype: At one of its ends the junction is not consistent with the germline gene, which may arise from a read error. This chain links TRBV10-2 with TRBJ2-5, with TRBD2 matching over 15 bases. CDR3 length: 16 amino acids. CDR1 is WSHSY, CDR2 SAAADI, per germline. CDR3 in DNA: TGTGCCAGCAGAAAGGGACTAGCGGGAGGACAAGAGACCCAGTACTTC. Translation gives CASRKGLAGGQETQYF.

This chain links TRBV7-9 with TRBJ2-2, with 8 bases matching TRBD1. J gave up 1 base and V 4 bases, and 2 bases lay outside the gene matches. The CDR3 consists of 15 residues. Germline loops: CDR1 SEHNR, CDR2 FQNEAQ (reference sequence). The CDR3, as DNA: TGTGCCAGCAGCTCGGGACAGGTGAACACCGGGGAGCTGTTTTTT. This sequence encodes CASSSGQVNTGELFF.

This clonotype was recorded a few times. The genes are TRBV5-1 and TRBJ2-5, with TRBD1 matching over 7 bases. The V gene end was trimmed by 0 bases and the J gene end by 5 bases; junction bases not matched to a gene: 7. Germline loops: CDR1 SGHRS, CDR2 YFSETQ. CDR3 size: 15 residues. In DNA, the CDR3 is TGCGCCAGCAGCTTGGCCGGACAGGTTGGGGAGACCCAGTACTTC. Protein product: CASSLAGQVGETQYF.

This chain uses TRBV24-1 with TRBJ2-2; the D gene could be TRBD1 or TRBD2 (5 bases each). CDR1 and CDR2 from the germline V gene are KGHDR and SFDVKD. The CDR3 spans 14 residues. V gave up 12 bases and J gave up 0 bases, with 13 bases separating them. Written as DNA, the CDR3 is TGTGCCGCAGGGAGCCTTTCGAACACCGGGGAGCTGTTTTTT. The encoded protein is CAAGSLSNTGELFF.

This clonotype was seen more than once but under ten times. The chain has TRBV15 and TRBJ1-5, with TRBD1 as a possible D gene (6 bases). This CDR3 comprises 19 residues. Germline V CDR1 and CDR2: LNHNV, YYDKDF (reference sequence). V lost 2 bases and J 1 base, leaving 21 bases between the germline ends. The CDR3 DNA sequence: TGTGCCACCAGCAGACAACTCCAGACAGGTTTTGGGAGCAATCAGCCCCAGCATTTT. Its translation: CATSRQLQTGFGSNQPQHF.

V usage is TRBV20-1 and J usage is TRBJ2-7, with 10 positions matching TRBD1. Germline V gene data show CDR1 as DFQATT and CDR2 as SNEGSKA (reference sequence). The V segment lost 5 bases and the J segment 4 bases; nucleotides outside the gene matches: 2. The length of the CDR3 is 12 residues. CDR3 protein: CSAEGQGYEQYF. The CDR3 bases are TGCAGTGCTGAGGGACAGGGGTACGAGCAGTACTTC.

The V call is TRBV10-3, the J call TRBJ1-5, with D maybe TRBD1 (5 bases). Germline CDR1 ENHRY, CDR2 SYGVKD. Trimming removed 6 bases at V and 6 bases at J, with 12 bases between. The length of the CDR3 is 13 residues. The CDR3 sequence: CAISGGKGQPQHF. The CDR3, as DNA: TGTGCCATCAGCGGGGGGAAGGGTCAGCCCCAGCATTTT.

This clonotype was detected a few times. The chain has TRBV29-1 and TRBJ2-5; possible D gene TRBD1, 6 bases. This CDR3 contains 14 residues. Trimming took off 5 bases at V and 5 bases at J, with 18 bases between the two ends. Per the germline V gene, CDR1 is SQVTM and CDR2 is ANQGSEA. For the CDR3, the DNA is TGCAGCGTTCGCATAAGATCAGGGGTTGAGACCCAGTACTTC. Encoded protein: CSVRIRSGVETQYF. Full variable domain (outside the CDR3, taken from reference TRBV29-1 and TRBJ2-5): SAVISQKPSRDICQRGTSLTIQCQVDSQVTMMFWYRQQPGQSLTLIATANQGSEATYESGFVIDKFPISRPNLTFSTLTVSNMSPEDSSIYLCSVRIRSGVETQYFGPGTRLLVL.

Worth noting for this clonotype: A junction end diverges from the germline sequence, so it may reflect a read error. V gene TRBV9 combines with J gene TRBJ1-1, with D possibly TRBD1 on 6 matching bases. This CDR3 contains 12 residues. Looked up from germline, CDR1 is SGDLS and CDR2 is YYNGEE. The CDR3 DNA reads as TGTGCCAGCAGCGTAGTCGGACTGAGGGGGAGATTT. This codes for CASSVVGLRGRF.

This chain connects TRBV29-1 to TRBJ1-2, with 7 bases fitting TRBD1. Germline loops: CDR1 SQVTM, CDR2 ANQGSEA. V gave up 4 bases and J gave up 4 bases; unmatched junction bases: 3. The CDR3 loop spans 12 amino acids. The CDR3 region is CSVVPGGYGYTF. CDR3 DNA sequence: TGCAGCGTTGTGCCAGGGGGCTATGGCTACACCTTC.